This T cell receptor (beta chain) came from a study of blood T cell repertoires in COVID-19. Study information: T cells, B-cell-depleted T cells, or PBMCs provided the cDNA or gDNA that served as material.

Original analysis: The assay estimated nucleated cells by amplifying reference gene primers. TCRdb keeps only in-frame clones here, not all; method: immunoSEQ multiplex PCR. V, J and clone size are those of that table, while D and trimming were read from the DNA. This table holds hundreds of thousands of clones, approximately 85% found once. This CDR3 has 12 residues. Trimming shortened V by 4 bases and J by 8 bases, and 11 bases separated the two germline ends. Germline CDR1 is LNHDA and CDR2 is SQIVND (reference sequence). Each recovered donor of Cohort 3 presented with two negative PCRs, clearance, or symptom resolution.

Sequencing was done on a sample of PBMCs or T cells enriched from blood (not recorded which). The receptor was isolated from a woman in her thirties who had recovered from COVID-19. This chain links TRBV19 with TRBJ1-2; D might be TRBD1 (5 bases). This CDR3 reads CASSRGAYGYTF. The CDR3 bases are TGTGCCAGTAGTAGGGGCGCATACGGCTACACCTTC.